The sequence of this T cell receptor beta chain was determined in a study of vaccination effects on CD4 cells after COVID-19. The overall study: Sequencing in the ViraFEST assay came after antigen-specific CD4+ T cells had been expanded with viral peptide pools, which were used to stimulate PBMC. The researchers cultured some 2.1 million PBMC per well with about 10 IU/ml IL-2 and 8 to 10 ug/ml peptides.

Assay used: immunoSEQ multiplex PCR; TCRdb lists only in-frame clones, some missing. The repertoire holds tens of thousands of clones, with 72% as singletons. In the case of this clone: The antigen is not known.

Trimming left V 6 bases short and J 6 bases short, with 9 bases between. The germline CDR1 and CDR2 sequences are SNHLY and FYNNEI. CDR3 size: 11 residues. Following 10 days of culture, CD4+ T cells were isolated. From March to December 2020, the person had a SARS-CoV-2 infection that was confirmed by PCR. The J gene is TRBJ2-7, the V gene TRBV2; a possible D gene is TRBD2 (6 bases). The TCR was taken from a human donor who had a prior SARS-CoV-2 infection. Specimen: CD4+ T cells from PBMCs cultured without peptide, collected before COVID-19 vaccination. The CDR3 reads CASRGLAEQYF. The CDR3 DNA is TGTGCCAGCAGGGGACTTGCCGAGCAGTACTTC.